Following are 27 T cell receptor beta chains from one sample sequenced in a study of shared clonotypes between healthy human individuals. The table came from immunoSEQ multiplex PCR; TCRdb's copy has only in-frame clones and leaves some out. The sample yields approximately 640,000 clones, 80% to 95% seen once. The sequenced sample consisted of memory CD8+ T cells from PBMCs. Specified subset: CD45RO+ cells pooled with CCR7-negative TemRA cells. The receptors come from a man aged 18 to 30 in good health. Some clones in this sample may be carry-over from other donors' samples.

The chain links TRBV5-1 to TRBJ2-1; 9 bases match TRBD2. The length of the CDR3 is 15 residues. The trim removed 0 bases at V and 7 bases at J, leaving 5 bases unmatched. The V gene's germline CDR1 is SGHRS and CDR2 YFSETQ. CDR3 nucleotide sequence: TGCGCCAGCAGCTTGGTGGCGGGAGGGGTTAATGAGCAGTTCTTC. Protein sequence: CASSLVAGGVNEQFF.

The V call is TRBV5-6, the J call TRBJ1-3; 7 nucleotides agree with TRBD1. CDR1 is SGHDT, CDR2 YYEEEE, per germline. V was clipped by 4 bases and J by 0 bases; unmatched bases: 4. The CDR3 extends over 15 amino acids. For the CDR3, the DNA is TGTGCCAGCAGCGGGACAGCGGCCTCTGGAAACACCATATATTTT. As protein: CASSGTAASGNTIYF.

The J gene is TRBJ2-3, the V gene TRBV7-9; the D is unclear. Germline CDR1 reads SEHNR; CDR2 reads FQNEAQ (reference sequence). Trimming removed 5 bases at V and 3 bases at J, with 18 bases between. This CDR3 is built from 16 residues. CDR3 in DNA: TGTGCCAGCAGCCCGAAATACCGCGACCGTACAGATACGCAGTATTTT. It codes for CASSPKYRDRTDTQYF.

The CDR3 protein is CASSLGGTARYEQYF. The CDR3 region has the DNA TGTGCCAGCAGCTTAGGGGGGACAGCGCGCTACGAGCAGTACTTC. V usage is TRBV11-3 and J usage is TRBJ2-7; 7 bases agree with TRBD1. Germline values: CDR1 SGHNT, CDR2 YENEEA. This CDR3 spans 15 amino acids. With 1 base clipped from V and 3 bases from J, the junction kept 6 bases outside the gene matches.

The V call is TRBV14, the J call TRBJ2-2; D possibly matches TRBD1 or TRBD2 (6 bases each). The V and J ends lost 0 bases and 5 bases respectively, with 16 bases between them. The V gene's germline CDR1 is SGHDN and CDR2 FVKESK. CDR3 length equals 17 residues. The chain's CDR3 is CASSQDLRQGRTGELFF. CDR3 nucleotides: TGTGCCAGCAGCCAAGATCTGAGGCAGGGGAGGACCGGGGAGCTGTTTTTT.

The chain is built from TRBV19 and TRBJ2-5, with D tentatively TRBD2 (6 bases). This CDR3 is built from 15 residues. Trimming took off 1 base at V and 4 bases at J, with 13 bases between the two ends. CDR1 and CDR2 from the germline V gene are LNHDA and SQIVND (reference sequence). This chain's CDR3 is CASSIGSGGVETQYF. The DNA of the CDR3 is TGTGCCAGTAGTATAGGTAGCGGAGGGGTAGAGACCCAGTACTTC.

The chain employs TRBV28 and TRBJ1-2, with D possibly being TRBD1 (5 bases). V lost 2 bases and J lost 3, with 13 bases in between. CDR1 and CDR2 from the germline V gene are MDHEN and SYDVKM. The CDR3 has 15 amino acids. In DNA, the CDR3 is TGTGCCAGCAGTTTAGGGGACGAGGGAGACTATGGCTACACCTTC. As protein: CASSLGDEGDYGYTF.

The chain recombines TRBV14 with TRBJ2-7, with TRBD1 matching 10 bases. The ends lost 4 bases at V and 6 bases at J; junction bases unmatched: 6. Germline-derived CDR1 and CDR2 are SGHDN and FVKESK. The CDR3 has 14 amino acids. CDR3 sequence: CASSRRDRGSEQYF. The CDR3 DNA reads TGTGCCAGCAGCCGGAGGGACAGGGGATCCGAGCAGTACTTC.

This rearrangement joins TRBV12-5 to TRBJ2-2; the D is unclear. CDR3 size: 17 residues. V shed 5 bases and J shed 2 bases, with 18 bases lying between them. The germline V gene has CDR1 LGHNT and CDR2 FRNRAP. The CDR3 sequence: CASGRADPTFNTGELFF. In DNA, the CDR3 is TGTGCTAGTGGTCGGGCAGACCCTACCTTTAACACCGGGGAGCTGTTTTTT. Together with reference TRBV12-5 and TRBJ2-2, the CDR3 gives the full variable domain: DARVTQTPRHKVTEMGQEVTMRCQPILGHNTVFWYRQTMMQGLELLAYFRNRAPLDDSGMPKDRFSAEMPDATLATLKIQPSEPRDSAVYFCASGRADPTFNTGELFFGEGSRLTVL.

This clone came up once. The chain recombines TRBV27 with TRBJ1-5, with a tentative D call TRBD1 (6 bases). The CDR3 runs 15 residues. Germline V lookup: CDR1 MNHEY, CDR2 SMNVEV (reference sequence). Trimming cost V 5 bases and J 2 bases, with 13 bases left between them. CDR3 nucleotides: TGTGCCAGCAGTCTCCTCGGGGGCCGCAATCAGCCCCAGCATTTT. Its protein is CASSLLGGRNQPQHF.

In its sample, this clone was seen once. Other DNA sequences in this specimen translate into the identical CDR3. The rearrangement uses TRBV4-2 and TRBJ2-7, with D perhaps TRBD2 (5 bases). The CDR3 is 14 amino acids. Germline V gene lookup returns CDR1 LGHNA and CDR2 YNFKEQ. The V and J ends lost 4 bases and 0 bases respectively, with 10 bases between them. The CDR3 sequence: CASSPFRGSYEQYF. In DNA, the CDR3 is TGTGCCAGCAGCCCATTCCGGGGCTCCTACGAGCAGTACTTC.

This chain links TRBV4-2 with TRBJ1-1; 7 bases are a match to TRBD1. The ends lost 0 bases at V and 4 bases at J; junction bases unmatched: 8. CDR1 and CDR2 (germline): LGHNA, YNFKEQ. The CDR3 has 16 residues. DNA for the CDR3: TGTGCCAGCAGCCAAGACCCCAGGGGGTTGGGCACTGAAGCTTTCTTT. It specifies CASSQDPRGLGTEAFF.

As concerns this clone: It differs at one base from a far larger clone, so likely a read error. In DNA, the CDR3 is TGTGCCAGCAGGTCCTACGAGCAGTACTTC. Translating it yields CASRSYEQYF. The chain recombines TRBV6-4 with TRBJ2-7; D is unclear. With 6 bases removed from V and 1 base from J, the gap between germline ends came to 1 base. Germline CDR1 MRHNA, CDR2 SNTAGT. This CDR3 is 10 amino acids long.

This chain uses TRBV7-9 with TRBJ2-2; D ambiguous. The germline CDR1 and CDR2 sequences are SEHNR and FQNEAQ (reference sequence). CDR3 length equals 14 residues. Trimming removed 5 bases from V and 4 bases from J, with 11 bases in between. CDR3 sequence reads: CASSLDWRTGELFF. The CDR3 coding sequence is TGTGCCAGCAGCCTCGACTGGCGCACCGGGGAGCTGTTTTTT.

The chain combines TRBV6-6 with TRBJ1-2; D is possibly TRBD1 (5 bases). Germline CDR1 is MNHNY and CDR2 is SVGAGI (reference sequence). There are 14 residues in the CDR3. Between the trimmed V and J ends, which lost 0 bases and 6 bases, there was a span of 11 bases. In DNA form, the CDR3 reads TGTGCCAGCAGTTACTCGGGAGGGGCACATGGCTACACCTTC. Translated, it gives CASSYSGGAHGYTF.

The J gene is TRBJ2-7, the V gene TRBV9, with D maybe TRBD2 (5 bases). V lost 1 base and J lost 7, with 18 bases in between. This CDR3 has 15 amino acids. Germline CDR1 reads SGDLS; CDR2 reads YYNGEE. CDR3 nucleotides: TGTGCCAGCAGCGTACTTGATCTTGAGGGCGTGGAGCAGTACTTC. Its protein is CASSVLDLEGVEQYF. Full variable domain (missing parts from reference TRBV9 and TRBJ2-7): DSGVTQTPKHLITATGQRVTLRCSPRSGDLSVYWYQQSLDQGLQFLIQYYNGEERAKGNILERFSAQQFPDLHSELNLSSLELGDSALYFCASSVLDLEGVEQYFGPGTRLTVT.

V is TRBV27 and J is TRBJ2-1; the D call may be TRBD1 or TRBD2 (5 bases each). Germline V gives CDR1 MNHEY, CDR2 SMNVEV (reference sequence). With 4 bases removed from V and 0 bases from J, the gap between germline ends came to 10 bases. The CDR3 is made up of 15 amino acids. The CDR3 protein is CASSSRGSSYNEQFF. In DNA form, the CDR3 reads TGTGCCAGCAGTTCCCGGGGCTCCTCCTACAATGAGCAGTTCTTC.

This clone was counted a single time. The V and J genes are TRBV7-2 and TRBJ1-2; perhaps TRBD1 as D (6 bases). The germline V gene encodes CDR1 SGHTA and CDR2 FQGNSA. The CDR3 has 18 residues. The V end was cut by 2 bases, the J end by 3 bases, with 22 bases between. CDR3 DNA sequence: TGTGCCAGCAGCTTAATATACGCTGGGGGGGGCGCGGACTATGGCTACACCTTC. Translated: CASSLIYAGGGADYGYTF.

This clone has only one observation. The chain is built from TRBV23-1 and TRBJ2-1; D is unclear. TRBV23-1 is given ORF status, its function remaining uncertain. The CDR3 consists of 15 residues. Between the trimmed V and J ends, which lost 6 bases and 0 bases, there was a span of 12 bases. CDR3 protein: CASSLVAGSYNEQFF. The CDR3 region has the DNA TGCGCCAGCAGCCTAGTAGCAGGCTCCTACAATGAGCAGTTCTTC.

This chain joins TRBV9 and TRBJ1-5; 11 bases are a match to TRBD1. The CDR3 is 15 amino acids. The ends lost 3 bases at V and 4 bases at J; junction bases unmatched: 3. The germline gives CDR1 SGDLS, CDR2 YYNGEE. CDR3 region: CASSEGQGVNQPQHF. CDR3 sequence (DNA): TGTGCCAGCAGCGAGGGACAGGGGGTTAATCAGCCCCAGCATTTT. Drawing the rest from reference TRBV9 and TRBJ1-5, the complete variable domain is DSGVTQTPKHLITATGQRVTLRCSPRSGDLSVYWYQQSLDQGLQFLIQYYNGEERAKGNILERFSAQQFPDLHSELNLSSLELGDSALYFCASSEGQGVNQPQHFGDGTRLSIL.

V gene TRBV27 combines with J gene TRBJ2-3; 10 nucleotides agree with TRBD2. The CDR3 is 15 amino acids. Germline V CDR1 and CDR2: MNHEY, SMNVEV (reference sequence). V shed 3 bases and J 4 bases; nucleotides not matched to a gene: 4. The CDR3 nucleotides read TGTGCCAGCAGTTTTAGCGGGAGGATCGCAGATACGCAGTATTTT. Translation gives CASSFSGRIADTQYF.

This chain uses TRBV7-9 with TRBJ1-2; possibly TRBD1 for D (6 bases). Trimming shortened V by 0 bases and J by 5 bases, and 13 bases separated the two germline ends. The CDR3 has 15 residues. Germline lookup yields CDR1 SEHNR and CDR2 FQNEAQ (reference sequence). In DNA, the CDR3 is TGTGCCAGCAGCTTAGCGCTTCCGGGGGCATATGGCTACACCTTC. It codes for CASSLALPGAYGYTF.

This clone has only a few counts. The genes are TRBV5-4 and TRBJ2-1; no firm D call. CDR1 SGHNT and CDR2 YYREEE come from the germline V gene (reference sequence). There are 13 residues in the CDR3. V was pared by 2 bases and J by 6 bases, with 9 bases between. The CDR3, as DNA: TGTGCCAGCAGCTTCCGAGCATTCAATGAGCAGTTCTTC. Its translation is CASSFRAFNEQFF.

CDR3 bases: TGTGCCAGCAGTTTAAAGAGGGTTCGTGGCTACACCTTC. Amino acid sequence: CASSLKRVRGYTF. This chain links TRBV28 with TRBJ1-2; D gene ambiguous. CDR1 MDHEN and CDR2 SYDVKM come from the germline V gene. V was pared by 2 bases and J by 7 bases, with 11 bases between. There are 13 residues in the CDR3.

The chain combines TRBV27 with TRBJ2-7, with D hard to call. The CDR3 runs 14 residues. The ends were cut back, 0 bases at V and 3 bases at J, with 9 bases in the middle. Germline V gene data show CDR1 as MNHEY and CDR2 as SMNVEV (reference sequence). For the CDR3, the DNA is TGTGCCAGCAGTTTATCTCCTCACCTCTACGAGCAGTACTTC. Residues: CASSLSPHLYEQYF.

CDR3 amino acids: CASSPKISGSKETGELFF. For the CDR3, the DNA is TGTGCCAGCAGCCCAAAGATTAGCGGGAGCAAGGAGACCGGGGAGCTGTTTTTT. This chain connects TRBV7-9 to TRBJ2-2; TRBD2 matches 9 bases. V was clipped by 5 bases and J by 5 bases; unmatched bases: 15. This CDR3 is built from 18 residues. The germline gives CDR1 SEHNR, CDR2 FQNEAQ (reference sequence).

In this sample, this clone turned up a few times. The chain has TRBV19 and TRBJ1-1; a weak D match, TRBD1 (6 bases). This CDR3 has 13 residues. Germline CDR1 reads LNHDA; CDR2 reads SQIVND (reference sequence). With 10 bases removed from V and 6 bases from J, the gap between germline ends came to 18 bases. The CDR3 sequence: CATSGSGGAEAFF. For the CDR3, the DNA is TGTGCCACCTCGGGATCCGGGGGCGCTGAAGCTTTCTTT.